The 20 T cell receptor beta chains listed next were all sequenced from one sample in a study of molecular identifiers for immune sequencing clone quantification. TCRdb re-called the PCR reads with MiXCR, one entry per CDR3 protein. The repertoire holds some 70,000 distinct CDR3 sequences, roughly 20% seen once, with roughly 1.5% in the top ten. The sample was naive CD8+ T cells from blood, with Jurkat cell RNA spiked in. The subset denotes: FACS-sorted CD8+CD4-CCR7+CD45RA+ naive T cells. The source is a human donor in good health. Some libraries in this study had Jurkat cell RNA spiked in.

This clonotype appeared many times. This chain joins TRBV20-1 and TRBJ2-5, with 8 bases fitting TRBD1. The V gene end was trimmed by 2 bases and the J gene end by 2 bases; junction bases not matched to a gene: 10. The length of the CDR3 is 16 residues. Germline assignment: CDR1 DFQATT and CDR2 SNEGSKA (reference sequence). The CDR3 DNA reads as TGCAGTGCTAGAATCCCCTACAGGGGGGTACAAGAGACCCAGTACTTC. Protein: CSARIPYRGVQETQYF.

This clonotype was found many times. The chain recombines TRBV10-3 with TRBJ2-1; 7 bases map to TRBD1. Germline V gene data show CDR1 as ENHRY and CDR2 as SYGVKD. This CDR3 spans 13 amino acids. V was pared by 8 bases and J by 0 bases, with 1 base of the junction left unmatched. In DNA, the CDR3 is TGTGCCATCCGGGACAGCTCCTACAATGAGCAGTTCTTC. Translation gives CAIRDSSYNEQFF.

This clonotype was detected many times. The chain uses TRBV7-8 and TRBJ2-2; 9 bases agree with TRBD1. CDR3 length equals 14 residues. With V trimmed by 5 bases and J by 7 bases, 5 bases remained unmatched. Germline values: CDR1 SGHVS, CDR2 FQNEAQ. This CDR3 reads CASSLGTGIGELFF. CDR3 nucleotide sequence: TGTGCCAGCAGCCTTGGGACAGGGATCGGGGAGCTGTTTTTT. Complete variable domain (other parts from reference TRBV7-8 and TRBJ2-2): GAGVSQSPRYKVAKRGQDVALRCDPISGHVSLFWYQQALGQGPEFLTYFQNEAQLDKSGLPSDRFFAERPEGSVSTLKIQRTQQEDSAVYLCASSLGTGIGELFFGEGSRLTVL.

The chain has TRBV29-1 and TRBJ2-7, with 10 nucleotides matching TRBD1. CDR1 and CDR2 from the germline V gene are SQVTM and ANQGSEA. Trimming cost V 7 bases and J 8 bases; bases outside gene matches: 17. The CDR3 sequence is 15 residues long. The CDR3 spells CSAAEVGQGPHKQYF. The CDR3 nucleotides read TGCAGCGCCGCTGAGGTGGGACAGGGGCCCCACAAGCAGTACTTC.

This clonotype has just a few counts. The chain is built from TRBV3-1 and TRBJ2-1, with D possibly called TRBD1 or TRBD2 (5 bases each). The CDR3 has 16 residues. Germline values: CDR1 LGHDT, CDR2 YNNKEL (reference sequence). Between the trimmed V and J ends, which lost 2 bases and 6 bases, there was a span of 17 bases. The DNA for the CDR3 is TGTGCCAGCAGCCAAAGGGACCCCTTTGGCAGCAATGAGCAGTTCTTC. Its translation: CASSQRDPFGSNEQFF.

This clonotype appeared many times. J is TRBJ2-7 and V is TRBV6-1, with 7 bases that match TRBD1. Per germline, CDR1 MNHNS and CDR2 SASEGT. With V trimmed by 5 bases and J by 2 bases, 9 bases remained unmatched. CDR3 length: 15 residues. The CDR3 is CASSYTGVLTYEQYF. CDR3 DNA sequence: TGTGCCAGCAGTTATACAGGGGTATTAACCTACGAGCAGTACTTC.

This clonotype was recorded at least ten times. The chain is built from TRBV3-1 and TRBJ2-1, with no clear D. CDR1 is LGHDT and CDR2 is YNNKEL in the germline V gene (reference sequence). Trimming pared 4 bases from V and 0 bases from J, leaving 16 bases between. CDR3 length: 17 residues. The CDR3 sequence is CASSPRARVSSYNEQFF. The CDR3 region has the DNA TGTGCCAGCAGCCCCAGAGCCCGGGTGAGCTCCTACAATGAGCAGTTCTTC.

This clonotype was found many times. The chain is built from TRBV28 and TRBJ2-7; D remains unclear. V lost 2 bases and J 4 bases, leaving 12 bases between the germline ends. Looked up from germline, CDR1 is MDHEN and CDR2 is SYDVKM. The CDR3 length is 14 residues. CDR3 coding DNA: TGTGCCAGCAGTTTACAAGCGAGCGAGTACGAGCAGTACTTC. Its translation is CASSLQASEYEQYF.

This clonotype was recorded at least ten times. This sequence joins TRBV29-1 and TRBJ2-2, with 11 bases aligning to TRBD2. V shed 4 bases, J shed 8 bases, and the junction held 3 bases outside the gene matches. This CDR3 comprises 13 residues. The germline CDR1 and CDR2 sequences are SQVTM and ANQGSEA. CDR3 loop: CSVVLAGVGELFF. Written as DNA, the CDR3 is TGCAGCGTTGTACTAGCGGGAGTTGGGGAGCTGTTTTTT.

Points on this clonotype: Possible read error: a much larger clone is one base away. The chain is built from TRBV4-2 and TRBJ2-1, with TRBD2 matching 12 bases. This CDR3 spans 15 amino acids. V gave up 3 bases and J gave up 8 bases; unmatched junction bases: 5. CDR1 and CDR2 (germline): LGHNA, YNFKEQ. The CDR3 here is CASSHEASGRDEQFF. The CDR3, as DNA: TGTGCCAGCAGCCATGAGGCTAGCGGGAGGGATGAGCAGTTCTTC.

On this clonotype itself: One base away lies a much larger clone, so this may be a sequencing read error. This chain connects TRBV19 to TRBJ2-7; D tentatively reads TRBD1 or TRBD2 (5 bases each). This CDR3 is 16 amino acids long. Trimming took 6 bases from V and 2 from J, leaving 20 bases between them. Germline loops: CDR1 LNHDA, CDR2 SQIVND (reference sequence). The CDR3 region is CASRGLGTPVAYEQYF. The CDR3 DNA is TGTGCCAGTAGAGGACTCGGGACCCCAGTCGCCTACGAGCAGTACTTC.

This clonotype has a count of ten or more. The J gene is TRBJ2-3, the V gene TRBV11-3; weak D call: TRBD2 (5 bases). The CDR3 has 16 amino acids. The V gene lost 5 bases and the J gene lost 3 bases, with 18 bases spanning the gap. Per the germline V gene, CDR1 is SGHNT and CDR2 is YENEEA. The CDR3, as DNA: TGTGCCAGCAGCCGAAGCTCTACTCCGGGGACAGATACGCAGTATTTT. Its protein is CASSRSSTPGTDTQYF.

This clonotype showed up many times. The rearrangement joins TRBV27 to TRBJ2-5; TRBD2 is a possible D gene (6 bases). Trimming cost V 8 bases and J 4 bases, with 20 bases left between them. This CDR3 region has 15 residues. Germline CDR1 is MNHEY and CDR2 is SMNVEV (reference sequence). The CDR3 region is CASSRRGVASETQYF. CDR3 DNA: TGTGCCAGCTCACGGAGGGGAGTGGCTTCAGAGACCCAGTACTTC.

The sample holds a few counts of this clonotype. Since a much larger clone is just one base distant, this may be a read error. The chain has TRBV20-1 and TRBJ2-3, with D hard to call. Germline lookup yields CDR1 DFQATT and CDR2 SNEGSKA (reference sequence). Trimming removed 0 bases at V and 2 bases at J, with 9 bases between. The CDR3 consists of 14 residues. CDR3 nucleotide sequence: TGCAGTGCTAGAGATGGCCCACTCACAGATACGCAGTATTTT. Translating it yields CSARDGPLTDTQYF.

Concerning this clonotype: This may come from a read error, since a much larger clone is one base off. This chain links TRBV18 with TRBJ2-1; D might be TRBD2 (6 bases). Germline V gene sequence: CDR1 KGHSH, CDR2 LQKENI. This CDR3 has 16 residues. In DNA, the CDR3 is TGTGCCAGCTTACCAGTAGCGGAAGCGACCTACAATGAGCAGTTCTTC. This codes for CASLPVAEATYNEQFF.

Concerning this clonotype: A read error is possible here, since a much larger clone lies one base away. CDR3 nucleotide sequence: TGTGCCAGCAGAGGCAACCCGAGCCCCTACGGGCAGTACTTC. Residues: CASRGNPSPYGQYF. The J gene is TRBJ2-7, the V gene TRBV27; D is unresolved. CDR1 MNHEY and CDR2 SMNVEV come from the germline V gene (reference sequence). The CDR3 contains 14 residues.

Ten or more counts support this clonotype. This rearrangement joins TRBV6-2 or TRBV6-3 to TRBJ2-1; the D call may be TRBD1 or TRBD2 (6 bases each). V was pared by 2 bases and J by 5 bases, with 22 bases between. This CDR3 is built from 18 residues. Looked up from germline, CDR1 is MNHEY and CDR2 is SVGEGT. The CDR3 region has the DNA TGTGCCAGCAGTTACCCTTACGGAAGGCAGGGGAGGCACAATGAGCAGTTCTTC. Translated: CASSYPYGRQGRHNEQFF.

To note about this clonotype: Its ends do not fully match the called genes, so a read error is possible. The chain employs TRBV6-5 and TRBJ2-3, with a possible D match to TRBD2 (6 bases). The CDR3 has 14 residues. The V gene's germline CDR1 is MNHEY and CDR2 SVGAGI. The CDR3 loop reads CAGSWLASTDTQYF. The CDR3 DNA reads as TGTGCCGGCAGTTGGCTAGCGAGCACAGATACGCAGTATTTT.

This clonotype was counted ten times or more. V and J are TRBV5-4 and TRBJ2-7; perhaps TRBD1 as D (5 bases). The V end was cut by 0 bases, the J end by 6 bases, with 10 bases between. In germline, CDR1 is SGHNT, CDR2 YYREEE (reference sequence). The CDR3 has 13 residues. CDR3 in amino acids: CASSLENGAEQYF. The DNA for the CDR3 is TGTGCCAGCAGCTTGGAGAATGGGGCCGAGCAGTACTTC.

Ten or more counts support this clonotype. The rearrangement links TRBV6-5 to TRBJ2-7; TRBD1 or TRBD2 may be the D gene (5 bases each). This CDR3 has 13 residues. Germline lookup yields CDR1 MNHEY and CDR2 SVGAGI. V lost 0 bases to trimming and J lost 6 bases, with 9 bases between them. The DNA for the CDR3 is TGTGCCAGCAGTTACTCGTCAGGGAGCGAGCAGTACTTC. This codes for CASSYSSGSEQYF.